The sample holds a few counts of the clone carrying this T cell receptor beta chain. Its cognate antigen is unknown. The length of the CDR3 is 16 residues. In germline, CDR1 is MDHEN, CDR2 SYDVKM. Trimming took off 3 bases at V and 2 bases at J, with 16 bases between the two ends. Reverse transcription of extracted RNA yielded cDNA, which provided the sequencing template. Repertoires were generated with immunoSEQ multiplex PCR, while TCRdb's copy carries only in-frame clones and drops some. This table holds some 100,000 clones, 35% to 40% found once. The sample comes from a study of CD8+ T cells in alopecia areata. General study points: The study found TCR sharing across patients less clear than in mice, possibly for HLA reasons.

The sequence derives from a human donor with alopecia areata. Sequencing input: CD4+ T cells sorted from blood. The chain is built from TRBV28 and TRBJ2-5, with D possibly being TRBD1 or TRBD2 (6 bases each). CDR3 region: CASSFQSGASQETQYF. The CDR3 nucleotides are TGTGCCAGCAGTTTCCAATCGGGGGCTTCTCAAGAGACCCAGTACTTC.